Given below is one TCR beta chain in context. The method was immunoSEQ multiplex PCR; TCRdb's version includes in-frame clones alone and lacks a portion of them. This table holds around 250,000 clones, around 80% found once. The sample comes from a study of blood T cell repertoires in COVID-19. Study background: Spain, Italy and the United States supplied samples that represented acute and convalescent COVID-19.

Individuals aged roughly 18 to 95 years were recruited from 24 US areas. Researchers sorted participants into cohorts using their self-reported clinical history. Trimming removed 6 bases from V and 1 base from J; junction bases left unmatched: 2. This CDR3 contains 14 residues. Germline lookup yields CDR1 SNHLY and CDR2 FYNNEI. The sequence came from a man aged 30 to 39 with acute COVID-19. The genes are TRBV2 and TRBJ2-5; 10 bases are a match to TRBD1. Material: PBMCs or T cells enriched from blood (not recorded which). The DNA of the CDR3 is TGTGCCAGCAGCCGGGACAGGGGCCAAGAGACCCAGTACTTC. Translated: CASSRDRGQETQYF.